This T cell receptor beta chain stems from a study of identical twins. Germline V lookup: CDR1 KGHDR, CDR2 SFDVKD. V gave up 6 bases and J gave up 0 bases, with 14 bases separating them. The CDR3 runs to 15 residues. MiXCR, run by TCRdb on the 5' RACE reads, gives a single entry per CDR3 protein. This sample has 550,000 to 800,000 distinct CDR3 sequences, with about 7% found just once. This same sample was also taken into another study, of yellow fever vaccine responses in identical twins.

The receptor was derived from a young woman in good health. The chain recombines TRBV24-1 with TRBJ2-7; D might be TRBD1 (5 bases). The specimen was PBMCs. CDR3 DNA sequence: TGTGCCACCAGTACAGGTCACCATACCTCCTACGAGCAGTACTTC. Its protein is CATSTGHHTSYEQYF.